This is a list of T cell receptor beta chains from one sample in a study of PD-1 blockade in classical Hodgkin lymphoma. Only in-frame clones appear in the TCRdb table, and some are missing; sequencing was by immunoSEQ multiplex PCR. There are fewer than 30,000 clones in the sample; roughly 80% occur only once, and over 20% lies in the top ten. Sequences were derived from peripheral blood mononuclear cells (PBMCs), sampled before the second cycle of nivolumab. These receptors were collected from a human donor with classical Hodgkin lymphoma. Both conserved end residues are part of each CDR3. A D gene is named only where the DNA matches it firmly. Some rows mark clone size as missing; the rest say once, few, many or name a class of expanded clone.

CDR3 | DNA | V | D | length | size | J
CASSFRTGQETQYF | TGTGCCAGCAGTTTTCGGACAGGCCAAGAGACCCAGTACTTC | TRBV6-5 | TRBD1 | 14 | . | TRBJ2-5
CASSQSFVETQYF | TGTGCCAGCAGCCAATCCTTCGTAGAGACCCAGTACTTC | TRBV7-9 | . | 13 | once | TRBJ2-5
CASSSSGRAVTGELFF | TGTGCCAGCAGTTCTAGCGGGAGGGCCGTCACCGGGGAGCTGTTTTTT | TRBV6-5 | TRBD2 | 16 | . | TRBJ2-2
CSVTSGGFDTQYF | TGCAGCGTTACCAGCGGGGGTTTTGATACGCAGTATTTT | TRBV29-1 | TRBD2 | 13 | . | TRBJ2-3
CASAPPRGHNSPLHF | TGTGCCAGCGCCCCCCCCCGCGGGCATAATTCACCCCTCCACTTT | TRBV27 | . | 15 | . | TRBJ1-6
CASGGGNGDTGELFF | TGTGCCAGTGGGGGGGGCAACGGCGACACCGGGGAGCTGTTTTTT | TRBV19 | . | 15 | . | TRBJ2-2
CASSSRQLSNSPLHF | TGTGCCAGCAGTTCTCGACAGTTAAGCAATTCACCCCTCCACTTT | TRBV27 | . | 15 | . | TRBJ1-6
CASSQGQGVYGYTF | TGCGCCAGCAGCCAAGGACAGGGAGTCTATGGCTACACCTTC | TRBV4-1 | TRBD1 | 14 | medium-sized | TRBJ1-2
CASSLEVGQTDTQYF | TGCGCCAGCAGCTTGGAGGTGGGACAGACAGATACGCAGTATTTT | TRBV5-1 | TRBD1 | 15 | . | TRBJ2-3
CASSPGFSYEQYF | TGTGCCAGCTCCCCAGGGTTTTCCTACGAGCAGTACTTC | TRBV2 | . | 13 | . | TRBJ2-7
CASSHLEDRGEQYF | TGCGCCAGCAGCCACCTCGAAGACAGGGGCGAGCAGTACTTC | TRBV4-1 | TRBD1 | 14 | . | TRBJ2-7
CASSQRGGTYNEQFF | TGCGCCAGCAGCCAGAGGGGGGGAACCTACAATGAGCAGTTCTTC | TRBV4-3 | . | 15 | once | TRBJ2-1
CASSTGTYYGYTF | TGTGCCAGCAGCACCGGGACATACTATGGCTACACCTTC | TRBV2 | . | 13 | . | TRBJ1-2
CASSTRQGMNTEAFF | TGTGCCAGTAGTACAAGACAGGGCATGAACACTGAAGCTTTCTTT | TRBV19 | TRBD1 | 15 | . | TRBJ1-1
CASADRVTYEQYF | TGTGCCAGCGCGGACAGGGTAACCTACGAGCAGTACTTC | TRBV18 | TRBD1 | 13 | . | TRBJ2-7